The rows below give T cell receptor beta chains drawn from one sample of a study of T cells in Graves' hyperthyroidism and ophthalmopathy. TCRdb redid the calling of the multiplex PCR reads with MiXCR, one entry per CDR3 protein. This sample yields approximately 710,000 distinct CDR3 sequences, of which approximately 15% are seen a single time; roughly 16% belongs to the top ten. Sample: blood. These receptors all stem from a man over 45 with Graves' hyperthyroidism. The CDR3 runs from the conserved cysteine through the conserved F or W. Each record gives: V gene, J gene, CDR3 protein.

>TRBV12-3/TRBV12-4|TRBJ2-5
CASSFNPGQQETQYF
>TRBV27|TRBJ2-7
CASGLAGGLNEQYF
>TRBV19|TRBJ2-3
CASSKFAGAMDTQYF
>TRBV2|TRBJ1-6
CASSEISGGGSPLHF
>TRBV28|TRBJ1-1
CASADPNTEAFF
>TRBV2|TRBJ2-1
CASTRESNEQFF
>TRBV27|TRBJ2-5
CASSPYRSQQTQYF
>TRBV28|TRBJ1-4
CATTEGAREKLFF
>TRBV11-2|TRBJ1-3
CASSLVGLGSGNTIYF
>TRBV30|TRBJ1-4
CAWSVRGGSNEKLFF
>TRBV28|TRBJ2-3
CASSPHGGGRTQYF
>TRBV25-1|TRBJ2-7
CATRRDRPYEQYF
>TRBV30|TRBJ1-1
CAWSPRRGRLGGTEAFF
>TRBV19|TRBJ1-4
CASSATDLYEKLFF
>TRBV3-1|TRBJ2-2
CASSQDSWNTGELFF
>TRBV6-2/TRBV6-3|TRBJ1-1
CASSALSNTEAFF
>TRBV20-1|TRBJ2-7
CSATTGGSYEQYF
>TRBV7-2|TRBJ1-1
CASSVTRGSTEAFF
>TRBV4-2|TRBJ2-7
CAAGGSSYEQYF
>TRBV27|TRBJ1-6
CASSTIRDNSPLHF
>TRBV29-1|TRBJ1-3
CSGYMGNTIYF
>TRBV28|TRBJ2-2
CASSLPGTRTGELFF
>TRBV20-1|TRBJ1-1
CSASDGRDTEAFF
>TRBV6-1|TRBJ2-7
CASSSGLSVYEQYF
>TRBV28|TRBJ2-3
CASRYSGGRTDTQYF